These T cell receptor beta chains were read from a single sample in a study of identical twins. TCRdb re-called the 5' RACE reads with MiXCR, one entry per CDR3 protein. The profile covers under 900,000 distinct CDR3 sequences, with 9% to 15% appearing a single time and under 2% taken by the ten largest. These records were also assigned to another study, of yellow fever vaccine responses in identical twins.

Sequencing used PBMCs. The origin of the receptors is a woman younger than 30 in good health. The conserved cysteine and the conserved F or W are not part of the CDR3 here. The order of the fields is CDR3 length, V gene, CDR3 protein.

CDR3 length: 13
V gene: TRBV7-9
CDR3 protein: ASSQRQGVNTEAF

CDR3 length: 13
V gene: TRBV4-1
CDR3 protein: ASSQDAQFFYGYT

CDR3 length: 10
V gene: TRBV20-1
CDR3 protein: SATGGTYEQY

CDR3 length: 14
V gene: TRBV5-1
CDR3 protein: ASSKGFMAGDNGYT

CDR3 length: 13
V gene: TRBV4-1
CDR3 protein: ASSQDGGRGREQY

CDR3 length: 14
V gene: TRBV5-1
CDR3 protein: ASSLSPTVAKNIQY

CDR3 length: 13
V gene: TRBV25-1
CDR3 protein: ASSTGGVMRETQY

CDR3 length: 16
V gene: TRBV10-3
CDR3 protein: AISDDRDPARSYNEQF

CDR3 length: 9
V gene: TRBV12-3/TRBV12-4
CDR3 protein: ASQGGYEQY

CDR3 length: 13
V gene: TRBV11-2
CDR3 protein: ASSLDSVLRDEQF

CDR3 length: 10
V gene: TRBV20-1
CDR3 protein: SAYRQGGGYT

CDR3 length: 13
V gene: TRBV6-5
CDR3 protein: ASSYSGQINSPLH

CDR3 length: 14
V gene: TRBV3-1
CDR3 protein: ASSHASPNSYNEQF

CDR3 length: 12
V gene: TRBV4-1
CDR3 protein: ASSQVSGGETQY

CDR3 length: 16
V gene: TRBV5-1
CDR3 protein: ASSLGTEITIAKNIQY

CDR3 length: 15
V gene: TRBV5-1
CDR3 protein: ASSTPTSGGDYNEQF

CDR3 length: 13
V gene: TRBV12-3/TRBV12-4
CDR3 protein: ASSRSGMTNSPLH

CDR3 length: 11
V gene: TRBV13
CDR3 protein: ASSLVRSETQY

CDR3 length: 13
V gene: TRBV18
CDR3 protein: ASSPGDREGTEAF

CDR3 length: 9
V gene: TRBV10-3
CDR3 protein: AIMDAYEQY

CDR3 length: 15
V gene: TRBV9
CDR3 protein: ASSASLGTDSGNTIY

CDR3 length: 16
V gene: TRBV11-1
CDR3 protein: ASSPRPWAGGHTGELF

CDR3 length: 12
V gene: TRBV24-1
CDR3 protein: ATSDWGHTGELF

CDR3 length: 13
V gene: TRBV12-3/TRBV12-4
CDR3 protein: ASRDGQLNTGELF

CDR3 length: 8
V gene: TRBV25-1
CDR3 protein: AILHYEQY

CDR3 length: 9
V gene: TRBV20-1
CDR3 protein: SAAGYNEQF

CDR3 length: 13
V gene: TRBV7-9
CDR3 protein: ASSPTGGPAYEQY

CDR3 length: 12
V gene: TRBV24-1
CDR3 protein: ATSVLGGNNEQF

CDR3 length: 13
V gene: TRBV5-1
CDR3 protein: ASSLGTRDTGELF

CDR3 length: 11
V gene: TRBV29-1
CDR3 protein: SVNRGKANEQF

CDR3 length: 14
V gene: TRBV2
CDR3 protein: ASKNPGQGLAGELF